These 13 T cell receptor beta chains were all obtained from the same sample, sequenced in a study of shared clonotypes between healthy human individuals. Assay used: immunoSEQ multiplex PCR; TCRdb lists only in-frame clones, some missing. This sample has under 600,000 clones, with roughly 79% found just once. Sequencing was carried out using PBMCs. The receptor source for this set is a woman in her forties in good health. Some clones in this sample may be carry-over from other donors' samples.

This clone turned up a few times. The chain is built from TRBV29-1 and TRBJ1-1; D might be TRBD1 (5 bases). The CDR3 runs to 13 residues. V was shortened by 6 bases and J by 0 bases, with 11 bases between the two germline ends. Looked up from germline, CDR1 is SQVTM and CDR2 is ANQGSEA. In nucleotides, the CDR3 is TGCAGCGTCAAGGGGCGAATGAACACTGAAGCTTTCTTT. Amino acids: CSVKGRMNTEAFF.

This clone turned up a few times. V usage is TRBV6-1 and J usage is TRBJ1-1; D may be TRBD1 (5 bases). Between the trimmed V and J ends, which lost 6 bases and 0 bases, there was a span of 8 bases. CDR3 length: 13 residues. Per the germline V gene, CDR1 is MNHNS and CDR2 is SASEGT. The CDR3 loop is CASREDMNTEAFF. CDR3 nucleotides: TGTGCCAGCAGGGAGGACATGAACACTGAAGCTTTCTTT.

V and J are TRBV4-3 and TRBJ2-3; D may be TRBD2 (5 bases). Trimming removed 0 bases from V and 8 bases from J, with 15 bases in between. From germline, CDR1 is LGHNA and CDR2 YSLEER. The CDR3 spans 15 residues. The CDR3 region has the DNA TGCGCCAGCAGCCAAGACCGGGCAGGAGGTTTTACGCAGTATTTT. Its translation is CASSQDRAGGFTQYF.

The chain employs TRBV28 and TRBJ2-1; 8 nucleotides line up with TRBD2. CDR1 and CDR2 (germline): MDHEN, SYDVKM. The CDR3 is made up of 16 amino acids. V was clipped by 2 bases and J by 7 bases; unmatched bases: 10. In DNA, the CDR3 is TGTGCCAGCAGTTTACTGAGCGGGAGCGCTGGGAATGAGCAGTTCTTC. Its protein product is CASSLLSGSAGNEQFF.

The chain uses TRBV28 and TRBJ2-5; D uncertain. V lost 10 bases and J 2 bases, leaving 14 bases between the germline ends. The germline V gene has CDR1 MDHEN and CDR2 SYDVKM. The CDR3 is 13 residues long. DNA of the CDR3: TGTGCCACTGAATTGGGGTGGCAAGAGACCCAGTACTTC. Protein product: CATELGWQETQYF.

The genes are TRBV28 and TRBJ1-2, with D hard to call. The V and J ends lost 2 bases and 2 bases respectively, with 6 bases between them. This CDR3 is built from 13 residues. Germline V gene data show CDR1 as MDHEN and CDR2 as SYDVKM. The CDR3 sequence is CASSLTANYGYTF. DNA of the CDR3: TGTGCCAGCAGTTTAACAGCGAACTATGGCTACACCTTC.

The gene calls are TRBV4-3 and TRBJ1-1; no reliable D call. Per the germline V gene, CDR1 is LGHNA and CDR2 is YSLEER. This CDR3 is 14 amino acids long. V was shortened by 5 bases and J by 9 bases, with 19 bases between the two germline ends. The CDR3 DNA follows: TGCGCCAGCAGCTGGACCGGAGTCTCTGGGAAAGCTTTCTTT. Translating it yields CASSWTGVSGKAFF.

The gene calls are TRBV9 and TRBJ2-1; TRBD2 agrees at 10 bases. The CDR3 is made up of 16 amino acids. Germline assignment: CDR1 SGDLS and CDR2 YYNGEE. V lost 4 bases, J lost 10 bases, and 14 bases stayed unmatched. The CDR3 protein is CASSSQLASGGREQFF. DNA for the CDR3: TGTGCCAGCAGCTCCCAATTAGCTAGCGGGGGACGGGAGCAGTTCTTC. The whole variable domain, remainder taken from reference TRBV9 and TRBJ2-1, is DSGVTQTPKHLITATGQRVTLRCSPRSGDLSVYWYQQSLDQGLQFLIQYYNGEERAKGNILERFSAQQFPDLHSELNLSSLELGDSALYFCASSSQLASGGREQFFGPGTRLTVL.

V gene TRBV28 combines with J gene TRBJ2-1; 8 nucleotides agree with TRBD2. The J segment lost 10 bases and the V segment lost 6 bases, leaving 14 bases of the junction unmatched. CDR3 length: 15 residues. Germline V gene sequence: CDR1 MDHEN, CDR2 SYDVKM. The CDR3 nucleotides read TGTGCCAGCAGCCCCGGGGGGGGCCGGATTGGCGAGCAGTTCTTC. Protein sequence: CASSPGGGRIGEQFF.

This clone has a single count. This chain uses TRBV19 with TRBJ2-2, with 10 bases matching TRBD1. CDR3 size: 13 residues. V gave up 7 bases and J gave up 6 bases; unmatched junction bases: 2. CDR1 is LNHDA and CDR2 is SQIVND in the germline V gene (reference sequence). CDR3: CASTGQGPGELFF. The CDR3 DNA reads TGTGCCAGTACGGGACAGGGGCCCGGGGAGCTGTTTTTT.

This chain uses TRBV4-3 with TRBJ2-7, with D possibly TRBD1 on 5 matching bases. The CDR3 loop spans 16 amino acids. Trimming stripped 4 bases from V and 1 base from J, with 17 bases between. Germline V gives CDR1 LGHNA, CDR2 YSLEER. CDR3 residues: CASSPRHPDSSYEQYF. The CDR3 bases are TGCGCCAGCAGCCCCCGGCACCCAGACAGTTCCTACGAGCAGTACTTC.

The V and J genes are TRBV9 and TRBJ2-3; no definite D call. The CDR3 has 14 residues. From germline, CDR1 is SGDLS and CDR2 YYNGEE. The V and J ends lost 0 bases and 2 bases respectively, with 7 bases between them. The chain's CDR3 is CASSVDRNTDTQYF. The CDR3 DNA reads TGTGCCAGCAGCGTAGACAGAAACACAGATACGCAGTATTTT.

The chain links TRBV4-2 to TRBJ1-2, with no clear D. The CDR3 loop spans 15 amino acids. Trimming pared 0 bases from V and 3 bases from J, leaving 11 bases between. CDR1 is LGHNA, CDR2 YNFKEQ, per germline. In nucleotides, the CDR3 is TGTGCCAGCAGCCAAGATATCTCTCAGCACTATGGCTACACCTTC. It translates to CASSQDISQHYGYTF.